The clone carrying this TCR beta chain was observed a handful of times. The antigen remains unidentified. Produced via immunoSEQ multiplex PCR; TCRdb's table is partial and in-frame only. The sample consists of around 49,000 clones, around 84% of them appearing once. CDR1 and CDR2 from the germline V gene are SQVTM and ANQGSEA. This CDR3 is built from 16 residues. The V end lost 2 bases, the J end lost 0 bases, and 14 bases lay between the germline ends. The sample comes from a study of radiotherapy plus CTLA-4 blockade in lung cancer. Study as a whole: Among patients, around 18% showed objective responses, and approximately 30% had disease control. Whole-study results and caveats: Early shifts in blood T cell clones, with interferon-beta, reportedly predicted response best. TCR clones of tumor origin grew in blood after radiotherapy plus ipilimumab.

The TCR comes from a human donor with non-small cell lung cancer whose response to radiotherapy plus ipilimumab could not be evaluated. This chain connects TRBV29-1 to TRBJ2-1; D is undetermined. The sample here was peripheral blood, taken from a patient treated with radiotherapy plus ipilimumab. CDR3 nucleotide sequence: TGCAGCGTTGAATACCTAGTCACCAACTCCTACAATGAGCAGTTCTTC. Translation: CSVEYLVTNSYNEQFF.